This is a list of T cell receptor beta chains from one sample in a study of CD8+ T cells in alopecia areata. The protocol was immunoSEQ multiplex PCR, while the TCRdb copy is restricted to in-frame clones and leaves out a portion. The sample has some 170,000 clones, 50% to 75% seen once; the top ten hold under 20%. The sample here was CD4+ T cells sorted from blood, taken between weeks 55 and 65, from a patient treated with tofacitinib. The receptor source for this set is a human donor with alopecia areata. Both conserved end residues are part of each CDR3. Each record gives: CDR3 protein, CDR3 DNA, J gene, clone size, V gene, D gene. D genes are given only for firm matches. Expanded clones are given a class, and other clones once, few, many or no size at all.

cdr3_aa: CASSLAGVGETQYF
cdr3_nt: TGTGCCAGCAGCTTAGCGGGGGTCGGGGAGACCCAGTACTTC
j_call: TRBJ2-5
clone_size: NA
v_call: TRBV11-3
d_call: NA

cdr3_aa: CASSLGGPGSNQPQHF
cdr3_nt: TGTGCCAGCAGCTTAGGAGGGCCGGGTAGCAATCAGCCCCAGCATTTT
j_call: TRBJ1-5
clone_size: NA
v_call: TRBV7-9
d_call: NA

cdr3_aa: CASSDGLSYEQYF
cdr3_nt: TGTGCCAGCAGTGACGGCTTGTCCTACGAGCAGTACTTC
j_call: TRBJ2-7
clone_size: NA
v_call: TRBV2
d_call: NA

cdr3_aa: CASGQGAGGQPQHF
cdr3_nt: TGTGCCAGCGGACAGGGGGCAGGTGGTCAGCCCCAGCATTTT
j_call: TRBJ1-5
clone_size: NA
v_call: TRBV6-5
d_call: TRBD1

cdr3_aa: CSARTGFEPQHF
cdr3_nt: TGCAGCGCCCGGACAGGGTTCGAGCCCCAGCATTTT
j_call: TRBJ1-5
clone_size: NA
v_call: TRBV29-1
d_call: TRBD1

cdr3_aa: CASSLRGQGPQHF
cdr3_nt: TGCGCCAGCAGCCTAAGAGGGCAGGGCCCGCAGCATTTT
j_call: TRBJ1-5
clone_size: NA
v_call: TRBV4-1
d_call: NA

cdr3_aa: CASSLVGRVPMGEQYF
cdr3_nt: TGTGCCAGCAGCTTAGTAGGAAGGGTCCCTATGGGGGAGCAGTACTTC
j_call: TRBJ2-5
clone_size: few
v_call: TRBV11-2
d_call: NA

cdr3_aa: CASSLFGGQRSTYNSPLHF
cdr3_nt: TGTGCCAGCAGCCTCTTCGGGGGACAGAGGAGTACCTATAATTCACCCCTCCACTTT
j_call: TRBJ1-6
clone_size: NA
v_call: TRBV11-1
d_call: TRBD1

cdr3_aa: CASLQGETQYF
cdr3_nt: TGTGCCAGCCTCCAGGGAGAGACCCAGTACTTC
j_call: TRBJ2-5
clone_size: NA
v_call: TRBV7-2
d_call: NA

cdr3_aa: CASSEGSFEVWDRGLETQYF
cdr3_nt: TGTGCCAGCAGTGAAGGCTCGTTTGAAGTCTGGGACAGGGGTTTGGAGACCCAGTACTTC
j_call: TRBJ2-5
clone_size: few
v_call: TRBV2
d_call: TRBD1

cdr3_aa: CASSGSGTQETQYF
cdr3_nt: TGTGCCAGCAGCGGCTCCGGGACGCAAGAGACCCAGTACTTC
j_call: TRBJ2-5
clone_size: NA
v_call: TRBV9
d_call: NA

cdr3_aa: CATSRDGGAQYF
cdr3_nt: TGTGCCACCAGCAGAGATGGAGGGGCCCAGTACTTC
j_call: TRBJ2-5
clone_size: NA
v_call: TRBV15
d_call: NA

cdr3_aa: CAWSNLRRGGYTF
cdr3_nt: TGTGCCTGGAGCAACTTACGAAGGGGCGGCTACACCTTC
j_call: TRBJ1-2
clone_size: NA
v_call: TRBV30
d_call: NA

cdr3_aa: CASRQGWEQYF
cdr3_nt: TGTGCCAGCAGACAGGGGTGGGAGCAGTACTTC
j_call: TRBJ2-7
clone_size: NA
v_call: TRBV7-2
d_call: TRBD1

cdr3_aa: CASSLASFTGSYEQYF
cdr3_nt: TGTGCCAGCAGCTTAGCGTCGTTTACCGGATCCTACGAGCAGTACTTC
j_call: TRBJ2-7
clone_size: NA
v_call: TRBV7-9
d_call: NA

cdr3_aa: CASSQAFF
cdr3_nt: TGTGCCAGCTCACAAGCTTTCTTT
j_call: TRBJ1-1
clone_size: NA
v_call: TRBV21-1
d_call: NA

cdr3_aa: CASTGRENSPLHF
cdr3_nt: TGTGCTAGTACTGGACGGGAAAATTCACCCCTCCACTTT
j_call: TRBJ1-6
clone_size: NA
v_call: TRBV12-5
d_call: NA

cdr3_aa: CASSLGQGEKLFF
cdr3_nt: TGTGCCAGCAGCCTAGGACAGGGAGAAAAACTGTTTTTT
j_call: TRBJ1-4
clone_size: NA
v_call: TRBV7-7
d_call: TRBD1

cdr3_aa: CASRFSGGTYNEQFF
cdr3_nt: TGTGCCAGCAGATTCAGCGGGGGGACGTACAATGAGCAGTTCTTC
j_call: TRBJ2-1
clone_size: NA
v_call: TRBV6-5
d_call: TRBD2

cdr3_aa: CASSPGTSGGGYEQYF
cdr3_nt: TGTGCCAGCAGCCCCGGGACTAGCGGGGGGGGTTACGAGCAGTACTTC
j_call: TRBJ2-7
clone_size: NA
v_call: TRBV4-2
d_call: TRBD2

cdr3_aa: CASSGGQGTDTQYF
cdr3_nt: TGTGCCAGCAGCGGCGGACAGGGCACAGATACGCAGTATTTT
j_call: TRBJ2-3
clone_size: NA
v_call: TRBV9
d_call: TRBD1

cdr3_aa: CASSQDEGKTQYF
cdr3_nt: TGTGCCAGCAGCCAAGACGAGGGGAAGACCCAGTACTTC
j_call: TRBJ2-5
clone_size: few
v_call: TRBV4-2
d_call: NA

cdr3_aa: CAWTGTGAVTDTQYF
cdr3_nt: TGTGCCTGGACGGGGACAGGGGCTGTCACAGATACGCAGTATTTT
j_call: TRBJ2-3
clone_size: NA
v_call: TRBV30
d_call: TRBD1

cdr3_aa: CASSKTANQPQHF
cdr3_nt: TGTGCCAGCAGTAAGACAGCAAATCAGCCCCAGCATTTT
j_call: TRBJ1-5
clone_size: NA
v_call: TRBV2
d_call: NA

cdr3_aa: CASSQDRSGSNQPQHF
cdr3_nt: TGTGCCAGCAGCCAAGACCGCAGCGGGAGCAATCAGCCCCAGCATTTT
j_call: TRBJ1-5
clone_size: once
v_call: TRBV4-2
d_call: NA

cdr3_aa: CASKEGRGAYGYTF
cdr3_nt: TGTGCCAGCAAGGAGGGGCGAGGGGCCTATGGCTACACCTTC
j_call: TRBJ1-2
clone_size: NA
v_call: TRBV6-6
d_call: NA

cdr3_aa: CASSLVGGEQFF
cdr3_nt: TGCGCCAGCAGCTTGGTAGGAGGTGAGCAGTTCTTC
j_call: TRBJ2-1
clone_size: NA
v_call: TRBV5-1
d_call: NA

cdr3_aa: CASGLTQGVITEAFF
cdr3_nt: TGTGCCAGCGGCCTAACCCAGGGAGTAATCACTGAAGCTTTCTTT
j_call: TRBJ1-1
clone_size: NA
v_call: TRBV11-2
d_call: NA

cdr3_aa: CASSWDISTDTQYF
cdr3_nt: TGCGCCAGCAGCTGGGACATTAGCACAGATACGCAGTATTTT
j_call: TRBJ2-3
clone_size: many
v_call: TRBV5-1
d_call: NA

cdr3_aa: CAWTRQGGGQPQHF
cdr3_nt: TGTGCCTGGACCCGACAGGGAGGGGGTCAGCCCCAGCATTTT
j_call: TRBJ1-5
clone_size: NA
v_call: TRBV30
d_call: TRBD1

cdr3_aa: CSVGAFKSGANVLTF
cdr3_nt: TGCAGCGTTGGGGCCTTCAAGTCTGGGGCCAACGTCCTGACTTTC
j_call: TRBJ2-6
clone_size: NA
v_call: TRBV29-1
d_call: NA

cdr3_aa: CASSPRDRAGGEQFF
cdr3_nt: TGTGCCAGCTCACCCCGGGACAGGGCAGGTGGTGAGCAGTTCTTC
j_call: TRBJ2-1
clone_size: NA
v_call: TRBV18
d_call: TRBD1

cdr3_aa: CASSSEMAYEQYF
cdr3_nt: TGCGCCAGCAGCAGTGAGATGGCCTACGAGCAGTACTTC
j_call: TRBJ2-7
clone_size: NA
v_call: TRBV4-1
d_call: NA

cdr3_aa: CASSLRGTGAEAFF
cdr3_nt: TGTGCCAGCAGCTTACGGGGGACTGGGGCTGAAGCTTTCTTT
j_call: TRBJ1-1
clone_size: NA
v_call: TRBV7-9
d_call: NA

cdr3_aa: CASSISSGGANTGELFF
cdr3_nt: TGTGCCAGTAGTATTTCTAGCGGGGGAGCGAACACCGGGGAGCTGTTTTTT
j_call: TRBJ2-2
clone_size: NA
v_call: TRBV19
d_call: TRBD2

cdr3_aa: CAWSVSSTDTQYF
cdr3_nt: TGTGCCTGGAGTGTATCTAGCACAGATACGCAGTATTTT
j_call: TRBJ2-3
clone_size: NA
v_call: TRBV30
d_call: NA

cdr3_aa: CASSRWTGEKLFF
cdr3_nt: TGCGCCAGCAGCAGATGGACAGGTGAAAAACTGTTTTTT
j_call: TRBJ1-4
clone_size: NA
v_call: TRBV5-1
d_call: TRBD1

cdr3_aa: CASESGRGNEKLFF
cdr3_nt: TGTGCCAGCGAGTCGGGGAGGGGGAACGAAAAACTGTTTTTT
j_call: TRBJ1-4
clone_size: NA
v_call: TRBV2
d_call: NA

cdr3_aa: CASRDRSNTGELFF
cdr3_nt: TGTGCCAGCAGGGACAGGAGCAATACCGGGGAGCTGTTTTTT
j_call: TRBJ2-2
clone_size: NA
v_call: TRBV6-5
d_call: TRBD1

cdr3_aa: CASGQSPATDTQYF
cdr3_nt: TGTGCCAGCGGACAGTCCCCAGCCACAGATACGCAGTATTTT
j_call: TRBJ2-3
clone_size: NA
v_call: TRBV7-9
d_call: NA

cdr3_aa: CASTRTSGPPDTQYF
cdr3_nt: TGTGCCAGCACTCGGACCAGTGGGCCTCCAGATACGCAGTATTTT
j_call: TRBJ2-3
clone_size: many
v_call: TRBV4-2
d_call: NA

cdr3_aa: CASSLYDGREQYF
cdr3_nt: TGTGCCAGCAGCTTATACGACGGCCGAGAGCAGTACTTC
j_call: TRBJ2-7
clone_size: NA
v_call: TRBV7-9
d_call: NA

cdr3_aa: CASSWTNSGANVLTF
cdr3_nt: TGCGCCAGCAGCTGGACCAACTCTGGGGCCAACGTCCTGACTTTC
j_call: TRBJ2-6
clone_size: few
v_call: TRBV5-1
d_call: NA

cdr3_aa: CASSEIPYGYTF
cdr3_nt: TGTGCCAGCAGTGAAATTCCCTATGGCTACACCTTC
j_call: TRBJ1-2
clone_size: NA
v_call: TRBV25-1
d_call: NA

cdr3_aa: CASSLQRGANVLTF
cdr3_nt: TGTGCCAGCTCGCTACAGAGAGGGGCCAACGTCCTGACTTTC
j_call: TRBJ2-6
clone_size: NA
v_call: TRBV7-8
d_call: NA

cdr3_aa: CASSLDPSSGGNSPLHF
cdr3_nt: TGTGCCAGCAGCTTAGATCCGAGTTCAGGGGGCAATTCACCCCTCCACTTT
j_call: TRBJ1-6
clone_size: few
v_call: TRBV7-6
d_call: TRBD1

cdr3_aa: CASTSNGYTDTQYF
cdr3_nt: TGTGCCAGCACCAGCAACGGTTACACAGATACGCAGTATTTT
j_call: TRBJ2-3
clone_size: NA
v_call: TRBV6-5
d_call: NA